These 32 T cell receptor beta chains came from one sample sequenced in a study of T cells in Graves' hyperthyroidism and ophthalmopathy. RNA transcripts served as the template for amplifying TCR beta CDR3 regions. RT-PCR in the first round (using the HTBI primer set) targeted the TCR CDR3. TCRdb re-analysed the multiplex PCR reads in MiXCR, keeping a single row per CDR3 protein. The data contain 450,000 to 550,000 distinct CDR3 sequences, roughly a quarter of them singletons. Sequencing input: blood. All receptors come from a woman aged 25 to 45 with Graves' ophthalmopathy.

This clonotype was picked up many times. The chain uses TRBV2 and TRBJ1-5; 10 nucleotides match TRBD1. This CDR3 has 14 amino acids. Germline assignment: CDR1 SNHLY and CDR2 FYNNEI. The V gene end was trimmed by 9 bases and the J gene end by 2 bases; junction bases not matched to a gene: 4. For the CDR3, the DNA is TGTGCCAGGGGGACAGGGGCAGGCAATCAGCCCCAGCATTTT. Translated: CARGTGAGNQPQHF.

This clonotype came up many times. J is TRBJ2-2 and V is TRBV6-1; D might be TRBD1 or TRBD2, each matching 5 bases. CDR1 is MNHNS and CDR2 is SASEGT in the germline V gene. Trimming took 6 bases from V and 8 from J, leaving 19 bases between them. The CDR3 spans 15 residues. The DNA for the CDR3 is TGTGCCAGCAGCTCCAGGACTGGGACCTCGGGGGAGCTGTTTTTT. Amino acid sequence: CASSSRTGTSGELFF.

The sample holds a few counts of this clonotype. The chain carries TRBV20-1 and TRBJ2-5; D gene unclear. The germline V and J ends were trimmed by 2 bases and 1 base, with 20 bases remaining between them. Germline loops: CDR1 DFQATT, CDR2 SNEGSKA (reference sequence). This CDR3 has 17 amino acids. For the CDR3, the DNA is TGCAGTGCTAGATTTGAAATCATCACAGCAATCCAAGAGACCCAGTACTTC. This sequence encodes CSARFEIITAIQETQYF.

This clonotype was picked up many times. The chain uses TRBV12-3 or TRBV12-4 and TRBJ2-5, with 7 bases that match TRBD1. Trimming cost V 7 bases and J 4 bases; bases outside gene matches: 3. This CDR3 contains 12 residues. The CDR3 region has the DNA TGTGCCAGCAATAGGGGGCGAGAGACCCAGTACTTC. The encoded protein is CASNRGRETQYF.

The J gene is TRBJ2-7, the V gene TRBV20-1; D remains ambiguous. Germline values: CDR1 DFQATT, CDR2 SNEGSKA (reference sequence). This CDR3 has 12 residues. V shed 2 bases and J shed 4 bases, with 9 bases lying between them. The CDR3 region has the DNA TGCAGTGCTAGAAAACCAAGTTACGAGCAGTACTTC. It translates to CSARKPSYEQYF.

Many counts were recorded for this clonotype. The CDR3: CASSQEGSYGEQYF. The CDR3 nucleotides read TGTGCCAGCAGCCAAGAAGGGAGTTATGGGGAGCAGTACTTC. V gene TRBV3-1 combines with J gene TRBJ2-7, with D possibly TRBD2 on 5 matching bases. In germline, CDR1 is LGHDT, CDR2 YNNKEL (reference sequence). CDR3 size: 14 residues. Between the trimmed V and J ends, which lost 0 bases and 7 bases, there was a span of 13 bases.

This clonotype was detected only a few times. A junction boundary mismatches the germline segment, possibly from a read error. The chain combines TRBV7-8 with TRBJ2-7, with 11 bases lining up with TRBD2. The CDR3 is 13 residues long. The germline gives CDR1 SGHVS, CDR2 FQNEAQ. The CDR3 reads CASSLGLAGTTHF. CDR3 coding DNA: TGTGCCAGCAGCTTAGGACTAGCGGGGACAACTCACTTC. The full variable domain, in which reference TRBV7-8 and TRBJ2-7 provide the parts outside the CDR3, is GAGVSQSPRYKVAKRGQDVALRCDPISGHVSLFWYQQALGQGPEFLTYFQNEAQLDKSGLPSDRFFAERPEGSVSTLKIQRTQQEDSAVYLCASSLGLAGTTHFGPGTRLTVT.

This clonotype appeared many times. The V gene is TRBV11-2, the J gene TRBJ2-2; D may be TRBD2 (5 bases). Germline V lookup: CDR1 SGHAT, CDR2 FQNNGV. The CDR3 is 16 amino acids. Trimming took 3 bases from V and 1 from J, leaving 12 bases between them. CDR3 protein: CASSLKSSRNTGELFF. For the CDR3, the DNA is TGTGCCAGCAGCTTGAAATCTAGCCGGAACACCGGGGAGCTGTTTTTT.

The chain is built from TRBV28 and TRBJ2-7; D is perhaps TRBD1 or TRBD2 (5 bases each). Germline CDR1 is MDHEN and CDR2 is SYDVKM. V was shortened by 6 bases and J by 3 bases, with 21 bases between the two germline ends. The CDR3 totals 16 residues. The CDR3 reads CASSSADGTRYYEQYF. CDR3 nucleotide sequence: TGTGCCAGCAGCTCCGCGGACGGGACGAGGTACTACGAGCAGTACTTC.

There are many counts of this clonotype. V is TRBV14 and J is TRBJ1-1; 10 bases agree with TRBD1. CDR1 is SGHDN and CDR2 is FVKESK in the germline V gene. The CDR3 runs to 14 residues. The J segment lost 5 bases and the V segment lost 5 bases, leaving 5 bases of the junction unmatched. CDR3 sequence: CASSEGQGETEAFF. The CDR3 DNA reads TGTGCCAGCAGCGAAGGACAGGGGGAGACTGAAGCTTTCTTT.

This clonotype occurred once. The chain recombines TRBV2 with TRBJ2-7, with D perhaps TRBD1 or TRBD2 (6 bases each). The CDR3 is made up of 14 amino acids. V lost 7 bases and J 1 base, leaving 14 bases between the germline ends. CDR1 and CDR2 from the germline V gene are SNHLY and FYNNEI. The CDR3 protein is CASKEGEGSYEQYF. DNA of the CDR3: TGTGCCAGCAAGGAGGGGGAAGGGTCCTACGAGCAGTACTTC.

The chain couples TRBV12-3 or TRBV12-4 to TRBJ2-5; TRBD1 matches 8 bases. The CDR3 loop spans 13 amino acids. The trim removed 5 bases at V and 7 bases at J, leaving 6 bases unmatched. CDR3 nucleotides: TGTGCCAGCAGTCAGGACAGGGCGGGGACCCAGTACTTC. Amino acid sequence: CASSQDRAGTQYF.

In this sample, this clonotype turned up many times. The rearrangement uses TRBV20-1 and TRBJ1-1; 7 bases line up with TRBD1. This CDR3 has 15 amino acids. In germline, CDR1 is DFQATT, CDR2 SNEGSKA (reference sequence). V lost 0 bases to trimming and J lost 0 bases; unmatched junction nucleotides: 4. CDR3 region: CSARDEGGLNTEAFF. The CDR3 DNA follows: TGCAGTGCTAGAGATGAAGGGGGCCTGAACACTGAAGCTTTCTTT.

This clonotype was picked up many times. This chain joins TRBV6-2 or TRBV6-3 and TRBJ1-1; 7 bases align to TRBD1. This CDR3 contains 15 residues. J was trimmed by 1 base and V by 7 bases; bases with no gene match: 9. Germline lookup yields CDR1 MNHEY and CDR2 SVGEGT. For the CDR3, the DNA is TGTGCCAGCACTATAACAGGGGATCGGAACACTGAAGCTTTCTTT. Protein product: CASTITGDRNTEAFF.

This rearrangement joins TRBV12-3 or TRBV12-4 to TRBJ1-6; 10 bases are a match to TRBD1. The CDR3 consists of 15 residues. V dropped 3 bases and J dropped 10; count of bases not matched to a gene: 6. The CDR3 nucleotides read TGTGCCAGCAGTTTGGGACAGGGGTTTGGGTCACCCCTCCACTTT. This sequence encodes CASSLGQGFGSPLHF.

This clonotype was seen ten or more times. The gene calls are TRBV20-1 and TRBJ2-5; 11 nucleotides agree with TRBD2. CDR3 length: 19 amino acids. Trimming at V came to 0 bases and at J to 4 bases, leaving 16 bases not matched to a gene. The germline CDR1 and CDR2 sequences are DFQATT and SNEGSKA (reference sequence). The CDR3 DNA is TGCAGTGCTAGAGACCACTTAGCGGGGGGGCTTCGTGTGTTAGAGACCCAGTACTTC. Translation gives CSARDHLAGGLRVLETQYF.

The sample holds many counts of this clonotype. V and J are TRBV5-5 and TRBJ2-2; possible D gene TRBD2, 6 bases. V lost 1 base to trimming and J lost 2 bases, with 12 bases between them. Germline loops: CDR1 SGHKS, CDR2 YYEKEE (reference sequence). The CDR3 spans 16 residues. The CDR3 loop is CASSLRGTPNTGELFF. The CDR3 DNA reads TGTGCCAGCAGCTTGCGCGGGACTCCTAACACCGGGGAGCTGTTTTTT.

At least ten counts were recorded for this clonotype. The chain is built from TRBV12-3 or TRBV12-4 and TRBJ1-2; D remains unclear. The CDR3 is 14 amino acids. Trimming shortened V by 4 bases and J by 2 bases, and 11 bases separated the two germline ends. The CDR3 DNA reads as TGTGCCAGCAGTTCCCAGACCGGGAACTATGGCTACACCTTC. Its protein product is CASSSQTGNYGYTF.

There are many counts of this clonotype. The chain uses TRBV15 and TRBJ2-5; D is ambiguous. Germline V gives CDR1 LNHNV, CDR2 YYDKDF (reference sequence). The CDR3 extends over 13 amino acids. V was trimmed by 1 base and J by 3 bases, leaving 6 bases between them. DNA of the CDR3: TGTGCCACCAGCAGAGGCGAGGAAGAGACCCAGTACTTC. This translates into CATSRGEEETQYF.

V and J are TRBV9 and TRBJ2-4; 11 nucleotides agree with TRBD1. CDR3 size: 16 residues. Germline loops: CDR1 SGDLS, CDR2 YYNGEE. With V trimmed by 0 bases and J by 8 bases, 7 bases remained unmatched. CDR3 sequence (DNA): TGTGCCAGCAGCGTAGGGACAGGGGGCGCGAATGACATTCAGTACTTC. Amino acids: CASSVGTGGANDIQYF.

CDR3 loop: CASSARPDFSYEQYF. Here the CDR3 DNA reads TGTGCCAGCAGCGCCCGTCCGGATTTCTCCTACGAGCAGTACTTC. The chain carries TRBV7-2 and TRBJ2-7, with unresolved D. V was clipped by 5 bases and J by 0 bases, with 14 bases between them. Germline CDR1 SGHTA, CDR2 FQGNSA. CDR3 size: 15 residues.

In this sample, this clonotype turned up many times. The rearrangement joins TRBV28 to TRBJ1-2; D gene uncertain. CDR3 length equals 15 residues. Per germline, CDR1 MDHEN and CDR2 SYDVKM. Trimming stripped 5 bases from V and 0 bases from J, with 13 bases between. The CDR3 sequence is CASSLHYRANYGYTF. As DNA, the CDR3 is TGTGCCAGCAGTCTCCATTACCGAGCTAACTATGGCTACACCTTC.

This clonotype occurred many times. This rearrangement joins TRBV5-1 to TRBJ1-1; TRBD1 matches at 10 bases. After removal of 3 bases from V and 0 bases from J, the junction contained 2 bases not matched to a gene. Germline CDR1 is SGHRS and CDR2 is YFSETQ. The CDR3 has 15 amino acids. The CDR3 nucleotides are TGCGCCAGCAGCTGGGACAGGGGTATGAACACTGAAGCTTTCTTT. Amino acid sequence: CASSWDRGMNTEAFF.

Points on this clonotype: This may stem from a read error, because a much larger clone lies one nucleotide away. This CDR3 fails to terminate in the conserved phenylalanine or tryptophan, so it likely reflects a read error. The chain is built from TRBV29-1 and TRBJ2-5; 9 bases are a match to TRBD2. The germline CDR1 and CDR2 sequences are SQVTM and ANQGSEA. Losses at the gene ends were 6 bases for V and 5 bases for J; bases not matched to a gene: 7. This CDR3 contains 13 residues. The CDR3 region has the DNA TGCAGCGTCGGCGGGGGGGCCCTGGAGACCCAGTACCTC. Encoded protein: CSVGGGALETQYL.

Many counts were recorded for this clonotype. This chain uses TRBV29-1 with TRBJ1-2; unclear D gene. The CDR3 extends over 12 amino acids. The ends were cut back, 4 bases at V and 4 bases at J, with 10 bases in the middle. CDR1 and CDR2 from the germline V gene are SQVTM and ANQGSEA. CDR3 in DNA: TGCAGCGTTGGTACTGGGTCCTATGGCTACACCTTC. This gives the protein CSVGTGSYGYTF.

The V gene is TRBV6-1, the J gene TRBJ2-7, with D maybe TRBD2 (6 bases). CDR1 is MNHNS, CDR2 SASEGT, per germline. The CDR3 is 12 residues long. Trimming removed 8 bases at V and 6 bases at J, with 14 bases between. The CDR3 DNA follows: TGTGCCAGCGATGTTCGGGGGATCGAGCAGTACTTC. Translating it yields CASDVRGIEQYF.

This clonotype has a count of ten or more. The chain is built from TRBV5-1 and TRBJ1-2; TRBD1 is a possible D gene (6 bases). Trimming removed 0 bases from V and 8 bases from J, with 14 bases in between. The germline gives CDR1 SGHRS, CDR2 YFSETQ. The CDR3 covers 14 residues. Here the CDR3 DNA reads TGCGCCAGCAGCTTGGATTTGGGGGGCGACGGCTACACCTTC. Its protein product is CASSLDLGGDGYTF. The whole variable domain, remainder taken from reference TRBV5-1 and TRBJ1-2, is KAGVTQTPRYLIKTRGQQVTLSCSPISGHRSVSWYQQTPGQGLQFLFEYFSETQRNKGNFPGRFSGRQFSNSRSEMNVSTLELGDSALYLCASSLDLGGDGYTFGSGTRLTVV.

This clonotype showed up many times. The gene calls are TRBV28 and TRBJ1-4; D call uncertain. This CDR3 is built from 14 residues. V shed 6 bases and J shed 2 bases, with 10 bases lying between them. Germline assignment: CDR1 MDHEN and CDR2 SYDVKM. The CDR3: CASSRRMTNEKLFF. CDR3 nucleotide sequence: TGTGCCAGCAGCAGACGGATGACTAATGAAAAACTGTTTTTT.

This clonotype was observed many times. The J gene is TRBJ1-6, the V gene TRBV7-6; tentatively, D is TRBD1 (5 bases). Germline V lookup: CDR1 SGHVS, CDR2 FNYEAQ. The V end lost 0 bases, the J end lost 5 bases, and 8 bases lay between the germline ends. This CDR3 has 15 amino acids. CDR3 protein: CASSLATADNSPLHF. The CDR3 DNA follows: TGTGCCAGCAGCTTAGCGACAGCCGATAATTCACCCCTCCACTTT.

This clonotype was seen repeatedly, ten times or more. The gene calls are TRBV15 and TRBJ1-1; D is unclear. Trimming cost V 0 bases and J 1 base, with 6 bases left between them. CDR1 is LNHNV, CDR2 YYDKDF, per germline (reference sequence). CDR3 length equals 14 residues. In nucleotides, the CDR3 is TGTGCCACCAGCAGAGATATGGAGAACACTGAAGCTTTCTTT. Translating it yields CATSRDMENTEAFF.

This clonotype came up many times. This rearrangement joins TRBV20-1 to TRBJ1-2; D gene uncertain. The CDR3 totals 13 residues. The V and J ends lost 0 bases and 4 bases respectively, with 9 bases between them. In germline, CDR1 is DFQATT, CDR2 SNEGSKA (reference sequence). In DNA, the CDR3 is TGCAGTGCTAGAGATTTGAGGTCCTATGGCTACACCTTC. This sequence encodes CSARDLRSYGYTF.

This clonotype was seen at least ten times. J is TRBJ2-2 and V is TRBV6-2 or TRBV6-3, with TRBD1 as a possible D gene (5 bases). This CDR3 contains 15 residues. Germline loops: CDR1 MNHEY, CDR2 SVGEGT. V lost 2 bases and J lost 1, with 8 bases in between. DNA of the CDR3: TGTGCCAGCAGTTACCCACAGGTGAACACCGGGGAGCTGTTTTTT. Amino acids: CASSYPQVNTGELFF.